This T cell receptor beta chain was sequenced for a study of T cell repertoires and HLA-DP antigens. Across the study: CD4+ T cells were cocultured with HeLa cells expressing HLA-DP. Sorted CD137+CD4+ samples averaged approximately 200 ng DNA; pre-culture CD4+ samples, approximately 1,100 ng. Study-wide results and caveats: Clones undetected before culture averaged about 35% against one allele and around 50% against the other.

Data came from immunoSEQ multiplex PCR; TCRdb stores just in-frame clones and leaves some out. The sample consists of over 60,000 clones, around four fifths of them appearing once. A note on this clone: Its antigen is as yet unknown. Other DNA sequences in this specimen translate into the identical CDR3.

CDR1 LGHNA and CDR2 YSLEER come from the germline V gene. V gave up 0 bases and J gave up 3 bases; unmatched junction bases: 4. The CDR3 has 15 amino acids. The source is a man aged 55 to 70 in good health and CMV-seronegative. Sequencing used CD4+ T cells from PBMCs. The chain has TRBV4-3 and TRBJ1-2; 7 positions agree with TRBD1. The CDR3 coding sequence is TGCGCCAGCAGCCAAGATCGAGGGGGCGACTATGGCTACACCTTC. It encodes CASSQDRGGDYGYTF.